The 28 T cell receptor beta chains listed next were all sequenced from one sample in a study of T cell clonality in common variable immunodeficiency. Their cognate antigens are unknown. TCRdb's table, derived via immunoSEQ multiplex PCR, lists solely in-frame clones and lacks some. The specimen has over 20,000 clones, none found just once. Study results and caveats: In common variable immunodeficiency, TCR beta chains reportedly carried fewer deletions and N-nucleotide insertions.

The sequenced sample consisted of peripheral blood mononuclear cells. The receptor source for this set is a human donor with common variable immunodeficiency.

Concerning this clone itself: The CDR3 goes on 3 residues after the read ends, and that part is filled in from the germline J gene. The rearrangement links TRBV30 to TRBJ1-2, with D uncertain. Germline loops: CDR1 GTSNPN, CDR2 SVGIG (reference sequence). CDR3 length: 12 residues. V lost 2 bases and J lost 2, with 6 bases in between. This CDR3 is CAWSFGNYGYTF. CDR3 DNA, as far as it was read: TGTGCCTGGAGTTTCGGGAACTATGGC.

Only a few counts were recorded for this clone. Read sequence stops 3 residues before the CDR3 end, and the germline J gene provides the missing end. The V gene is TRBV19, the J gene TRBJ2-7, with 9 bases fitting TRBD1. V lost 1 base, J lost 3 bases, and 10 bases stayed unmatched. Germline V gene data show CDR1 as LNHDA and CDR2 as SQIVND (reference sequence). The CDR3 is 17 residues long. The DNA read from the CDR3 is TGTGCCAGTAGTATAGTAGGGACCGGGACAGGGTTCTACGAG. Protein product: CASSIVGTGTGFYE. The entire CDR3 reads CASSIVGTGTGFYEQYF.

A few counts support this clone. The read halts 3 residues ahead of the CDR3 end, with the missing end drawn from the germline J gene. The chain has TRBV2 and TRBJ1-1, with a possible D match to TRBD1 (6 bases). Germline V gene data show CDR1 as SNHLY and CDR2 as FYNNEI. V was pared by 7 bases and J by 3 bases, with 15 bases between. The CDR3 loop spans 14 amino acids. CDR3 residues: CASTADRSYTEAFF. The DNA read from the CDR3 is TGTGCCAGCACTGCAGACAGGTCGTACACTGAA.

With respect to this clone: Coverage ceases 3 residues before the CDR3 finishes, and the germline J gene fills in the end. V is TRBV7-3 and J is TRBJ2-1; 13 bases match TRBD2. CDR3 size: 15 residues. Germline values: CDR1 SGHTA, CDR2 FQGTGA. V lost 4 bases, J lost 7 bases, and 4 bases stayed unmatched. CDR3: CASSYTSGRANEQFF. The CDR3 DNA, read in part, is TGTGCCAGCAGCTATACTAGCGGGAGGGCGAATGAG.

Only a few counts were recorded for this clone. The missing CDR3 end, 3 residues past where the read stops, is filled in from the germline J gene. The J gene is TRBJ1-2, the V gene TRBV19, with a tentative D call TRBD1 (6 bases). This CDR3 has 15 amino acids. Germline V gene lookup returns CDR1 LNHDA and CDR2 SQIVND (reference sequence). Trimming took 3 bases from V and 4 from J, leaving 15 bases between them. The covered CDR3 bases are TGTGCCAGTAGTATTACCTTAGGACAGATCTATGGC. Translation: CASSITLGQIYG. The CDR3 in its entirety is CASSITLGQIYGYTF.

This clone was recorded a few times. The CDR3 is cut off 3 residues early in the read; its end comes from the germline J gene. This chain links TRBV2 with TRBJ1-2; D gene unclear. The CDR3 runs to 14 residues. Per germline, CDR1 SNHLY and CDR2 FYNNEI. Here the CDR3 reads CASSAYREKKGYTF. The covered CDR3 bases are TGTGCCAGCAGTGCATACAGAGAGAAAAAGGGC. Together with reference TRBV2 and TRBJ1-2, the CDR3 gives the full variable domain: EPEVTQTPSHQVTQMGQEVILRCVPISNHLYFYWYRQILGQKVEFLVSFYNNEISEKSEIFDDQFSVERPDGSNFTLKIRSTKLEDSAMYFCASSAYREKKGYTFGSGTRLTVV.

This clone has a count of ten or more. Read coverage stops 3 residues before the CDR3 terminus; the germline J gene supplies the remainder. The J gene is TRBJ2-2, the V gene TRBV5-1; 7 bases fit TRBD2. CDR3 size: 16 residues. Germline V gene lookup returns CDR1 SGHRS and CDR2 YFSETQ. V shed 2 bases and J 5 bases; nucleotides not matched to a gene: 9. The CDR3 bases that were read are TGCGCCAGCAGCTTCTCTGGGACGGGGGGAACCGGGGAG. This translates into CASSFSGTGGTGE. The CDR3 in its entirety is CASSFSGTGGTGELFF.

This clone occurred a few times. The DNA ends 3 residues before the CDR3 does, and the rest of the CDR3 is filled in from the germline J gene. This chain uses TRBV19 with TRBJ1-1, with D uncertain. Looked up from germline, CDR1 is LNHDA and CDR2 is SQIVND (reference sequence). Trimming pared 7 bases from V and 0 bases from J, leaving 12 bases between. This CDR3 has 14 residues. The CDR3 region is CASTLARMNTEAFF. CDR3 bases read: TGTGCCAGTACCTTGGCCAGGATGAACACTGAA. Full variable domain (missing parts from reference TRBV19 and TRBJ1-1): DGGITQSPKYLFRKEGQNVTLSCEQNLNHDAMYWYRQDPGQGLRLIYYSQIVNDFQKGDIAEGYSVSREKKESFPLTVTSAQKNPTAFYLCASTLARMNTEAFFGQGTRLTVV.

There are many counts of this clone. The CDR3 end lies 3 residues beyond the end of the read and is filled in from the germline J gene. The chain recombines TRBV20-1 with TRBJ2-1; no clear D. Trimming removed 6 bases at V and 4 bases at J, with 16 bases between. There are 14 residues in the CDR3. CDR1 and CDR2 (germline): DFQATT, SNEGSKA (reference sequence). The CDR3 region is CSAKNSAAYNEQFF. The CDR3 DNA, read in part, is TGCAGTGCAAAAAACAGTGCCGCTTACAATGAG.

This clone has a count of ten or more. Coverage ceases 3 residues before the CDR3 finishes, and the germline J gene fills in the end. The chain employs TRBV6-1 and TRBJ1-5, with TRBD1 matching over 7 bases. This CDR3 comprises 15 residues. V gave up 2 bases and J gave up 4 bases; unmatched junction bases: 5. Germline values: CDR1 MNHNS, CDR2 SASEGT. The CDR3 sequence is CASSESGGRNQPQHF. The CDR3 bases that were read are TGTGCCAGCAGTGAATCAGGGGGAAGGAATCAGCCC.

Comments on this clone: From the germline J gene comes the end of the CDR3, since the read stops 3 residues before it. This sequence joins TRBV7-3 and TRBJ2-7; 9 nucleotides match TRBD1. Germline CDR1 SGHTA, CDR2 FQGTGA. Trimming took 5 bases from V and 2 from J; bases not matched to a gene: 7. There are 15 residues in the CDR3. The CDR3 here is CASSQAGTGTYEQYF. The CDR3 DNA, read in part, is TGTGCCAGCAGCCAGGCCGGGACAGGGACCTACGAG.

This clone turned up a few times. The read terminates 3 residues ahead of where the CDR3 ends, so the germline J gene completes it. The genes are TRBV18 and TRBJ1-3; 10 bases fit TRBD1. The germline gives CDR1 KGHSH, CDR2 LQKENI. V trimming: 3 bases; J trimming: 0 bases; junction bases outside the gene matches: 2. The CDR3 has 16 residues. Incomplete CDR3 DNA: TGTGCCAGCTCACCGGACAGGGGGAACTCTGGAAACACC. It codes for CASSPDRGNSGNT. The entire CDR3 protein reads CASSPDRGNSGNTIYF.

Only a few counts were recorded for this clone. The read falls 3 residues short of the CDR3 end, and the missing part is taken from the germline J gene. The J gene is TRBJ1-3, the V gene TRBV30, with D possibly TRBD1 on 5 matching bases. The germline V and J ends were trimmed by 2 bases and 0 bases, with 14 bases remaining between them. This CDR3 is built from 16 residues. Per germline, CDR1 GTSNPN and CDR2 SVGIG (reference sequence). CDR3 bases read: TGTGCCTGGAGTCCCCCTCCGACAGTCTCTGGAAACACC. Amino acid sequence: CAWSPPPTVSGNT. The complete CDR3 reads CAWSPPPTVSGNTIYF.

In its sample, this clone is medium-sized (0.01 to 0.1%). The DNA ends 3 residues before the CDR3 does, and the rest of the CDR3 is filled in from the germline J gene. The J gene is TRBJ2-1, the V gene TRBV5-1; 12 bases are a match to TRBD2. The germline V gene has CDR1 SGHRS and CDR2 YFSETQ. V dropped 7 bases and J dropped 0; count of bases not matched to a gene: 2. The CDR3 covers 15 residues. Partial CDR3 DNA: TGCGCCAGCCGACTAGCGGGAGACTCCTACAATGAG. Protein product: CASRLAGDSYNE. The full CDR3 protein reads CASRLAGDSYNEQFF.

In regard to this clone: The DNA ends 3 residues before the CDR3 does, and the rest of the CDR3 is filled in from the germline J gene. The genes are TRBV20-1 and TRBJ2-5, with 7 bases that match TRBD1. The germline gives CDR1 DFQATT, CDR2 SNEGSKA (reference sequence). The CDR3 runs to 17 residues. V shed 2 bases and J 5 bases; nucleotides not matched to a gene: 17. CDR3 in amino acids: CSARSPRRGSVGETQYF. Incomplete CDR3 DNA: TGCAGTGCTAGAAGCCCACGCAGGGGGTCGGTTGGCGAGACC.

Concerning this clone itself: The read ends 3 residues before the CDR3 terminus; that terminus is restored from the germline J gene. The chain couples TRBV2 to TRBJ1-1; 9 bases match TRBD1. Germline loops: CDR1 SNHLY, CDR2 FYNNEI. With 3 bases clipped from V and 1 base from J, the junction kept 12 bases outside the gene matches. The CDR3 runs to 18 residues. CDR3 DNA, as far as it was read: TGTGCCAGCAGTGAGAGATACAGGGGGCTCGCGGAGAACACTGAA. Its protein is CASSERYRGLAENTE. Given in full, the CDR3 is CASSERYRGLAENTEAFF.

This clone appeared many times. The CDR3 is cut off 3 residues early in the read; its end comes from the germline J gene. This rearrangement joins TRBV5-1 to TRBJ2-3; 7 bases align to TRBD2. Unmatched junction bases numbered 7, after V lost 0 bases and J lost 6 bases. Per germline, CDR1 SGHRS and CDR2 YFSETQ. The CDR3 loop spans 15 amino acids. The CDR3 DNA, read in part, is TGCGCCAGCAGCTTGGCGGCGGGAGCGTTCGATACG. It encodes CASSLAAGAFDT. The CDR3 as a whole reads CASSLAAGAFDTQYF.

This clone has a count of ten or more. With the read ending 3 residues before the CDR3 end, the germline J gene is used to fill in that end. The chain joins TRBV4-1 to TRBJ1-1; D is unclear. V was shortened by 1 base and J by 0 bases, with 9 bases between the two germline ends. The CDR3 contains 15 residues. Germline V gene lookup returns CDR1 MGHRA and CDR2 YSYEKL. The sequenced CDR3 bases are TGCGCCAGCAGCCAAGTTGCTGGCATGAACACTGAA. The encoded protein is CASSQVAGMNTE. The full CDR3 protein is CASSQVAGMNTEAFF.

This clone was recorded many times. The read terminates 3 residues before the CDR3 end, so the remaining end is supplied by the germline J gene. Other nucleotide sequences from this sample produce the same CDR3. The V gene is TRBV7-9, the J gene TRBJ2-5; maybe TRBD2 (6 bases). The V and J ends lost 1 base and 5 bases respectively, with 14 bases between them. CDR1 is SEHNR and CDR2 is FQNEAQ in the germline V gene (reference sequence). The CDR3 has 15 amino acids. The covered CDR3 bases are TGTGCCAGCAGCTTAGGTAGCGGCGGAGGGGAGACC. Translating it yields CASSLGSGGGET. The whole CDR3 protein is CASSLGSGGGETQYF.

Many counts were recorded for this clone. The read is 3 residues too short to cover the CDR3 end, so that end is filled in from the germline J gene. J is TRBJ2-3 and V is TRBV20-1; 13 nucleotides agree with TRBD2. Germline CDR1 and CDR2: DFQATT and SNEGSKA (reference sequence). The CDR3 spans 15 residues. J was trimmed by 1 base and V by 6 bases; bases with no gene match: 4. The CDR3 reads CSAQGLAGGTDTQYF. CDR3 bases read: TGCAGTGCCCAAGGACTAGCGGGGGGCACAGATACG.

Comment on this clone: The CDR3 goes on 3 residues after the read ends, and that part is filled in from the germline J gene. V is TRBV19 and J is TRBJ2-2, with D possibly matching TRBD2 (6 bases). This CDR3 contains 17 residues. V gave up 0 bases and J gave up 4 bases, with 15 bases separating them. The germline V gene encodes CDR1 LNHDA and CDR2 SQIVND (reference sequence). The CDR3 bases that were read are TGTGCCAGTAGTATAGATTGGGGGACTCGTGGCACCGGGGAG. Amino acids: CASSIDWGTRGTGE. The full CDR3 reads CASSIDWGTRGTGELFF.

This clone was recorded many times. The read terminates 3 residues before the CDR3 end, so the remaining end is supplied by the germline J gene. J is TRBJ2-1 and V is TRBV2; the D is unclear. Germline CDR1 and CDR2: SNHLY and FYNNEI. Trimming took off 6 bases at V and 0 bases at J, with 12 bases between the two ends. This CDR3 has 15 residues. The CDR3 DNA, read in part, is TGTGCCAGCAGGACAAACTTTCCCTCCTACAATGAG. Translation gives CASRTNFPSYNE. The whole CDR3 is CASRTNFPSYNEQFF. Using reference TRBV2 and TRBJ2-1 for the parts outside the CDR3, the full variable domain is EPEVTQTPSHQVTQMGQEVILRCVPISNHLYFYWYRQILGQKVEFLVSFYNNEISEKSEIFDDQFSVERPDGSNFTLKIRSTKLEDSAMYFCASRTNFPSYNEQFFGPGTRLTVL.

This clone was counted a few times. The read finishes 3 residues shy of the CDR3 end, and the germline J gene is used to complete it. The V call is TRBV20-1, the J call TRBJ2-7, with TRBD1 matching over 9 bases. V gave up 4 bases and J gave up 4 bases; unmatched junction bases: 8. The CDR3 is made up of 14 amino acids. Germline assignment: CDR1 DFQATT and CDR2 SNEGSKA (reference sequence). The CDR3 sequence: CSATAQGARYEQYF. Incomplete CDR3 DNA: TGCAGTGCTACCGCACAGGGGGCGCGTTACGAG.

This clone was seen a handful of times. The read gets to within 3 residues of the CDR3 end, and the germline J gene fills in the rest. The chain uses TRBV5-1 and TRBJ2-7; 9 nucleotides align to TRBD2. The CDR3 covers 16 residues. With V trimmed by 0 bases and J by 4 bases, 8 bases remained unmatched. Germline V gene lookup returns CDR1 SGHRS and CDR2 YFSETQ. The CDR3 region is CASSLAISGRGYEQYF. CDR3 bases read: TGCGCCAGCAGCTTGGCTATTAGCGGGAGAGGTTACGAG.

About this clone: The CDR3 end lies 3 residues beyond the end of the read and is filled in from the germline J gene. The chain is built from TRBV7-9 and TRBJ2-5, with 9 bases aligning to TRBD1. With V trimmed by 4 bases and J by 4 bases, 7 bases remained unmatched. CDR1 and CDR2 from the germline V gene are SEHNR and FQNEAQ (reference sequence). The CDR3 is 15 amino acids. This CDR3 reads CASSSRDRVLETQYF. The CDR3 bases that were read are TGTGCCAGCAGCTCCCGGGACAGGGTATTAGAGACC.

As to this clone: Sequencing ends 3 residues short of the CDR3 end; the germline J gene provides the rest. This chain links TRBV2 with TRBJ1-4, with unresolved D. The CDR3 is 14 residues long. V was clipped by 5 bases and J by 3 bases, with 10 bases between them. The germline gives CDR1 SNHLY, CDR2 FYNNEI. The CDR3 bases that were read are TGTGCCAGCAGTCAGGAGAGGGCTAATGAAAAA. Translating gives CASSQERANEK. The complete CDR3 protein is CASSQERANEKLFF.

At least ten counts were recorded for this clone. The CDR3 end falls 3 residues outside the read, so it is completed with the germline J gene. The chain has TRBV18 and TRBJ1-4; D call uncertain. The CDR3 totals 14 residues. V lost 5 bases to trimming and J lost 1 base, with 8 bases between them. CDR1 KGHSH and CDR2 LQKENI come from the germline V gene. The CDR3 reads CASSIQRTNEKLFF. The DNA read from the CDR3 is TGTGCCAGCTCAATACAGAGAACTAATGAAAAA.

Comment on this clone: Sequencing ends 3 residues short of the CDR3 end; the germline J gene provides the rest. The V call is TRBV7-9, the J call TRBJ2-1; D is perhaps TRBD1 (5 bases). Germline CDR1 reads SEHNR; CDR2 reads FQNEAQ (reference sequence). V gave up 1 base and J gave up 8 bases, with 12 bases separating them. The CDR3 runs 14 residues. CDR3 DNA, as far as it was read: TGTGCCAGCAGCTTAGGGTCCATAGGGGATGAG. Translated: CASSLGSIGDE. The full CDR3 is CASSLGSIGDEQFF.